This is a list of T cell receptor beta chains from one sample in a study of blood T cell repertoires in COVID-19. Profiling relied on immunoSEQ multiplex PCR, and the TCRdb table lists in-frame clones only, not all of them. This table has some 11,000 clones, over 75% appearing once. Sample: peripheral blood. The receptors were sampled from a human donor in a cohort sampled during active COVID-19. CDR3s include the opening cysteine and the closing phenylalanine or tryptophan. Fields, in order: V gene, D gene, clone size, J gene, CDR3 protein, CDR3 DNA. D genes are given only for firm matches. Rows give clone size only sometimes, using once, few, many, or a class for an expanded clone.

TRBV12-2,NA,NA,TRBJ2-1,CASRGGGVPSNEQFF,TGTGCAAGTCGCGGGGGAGGGGTCCCTTCCAATGAGCAGTTCTTC
TRBV5-4,TRBD2,NA,TRBJ2-3,CASSSSGGWDLEYGTQYF,TGTGCCAGCAGCTCCAGCGGGGGCTGGGATTTGGAGTATGGTACGCAGTATTTT
TRBV6-5,NA,NA,TRBJ2-7,CASSPTGRGIYEQYF,TGTGCCAGCAGTCCAACAGGGCGTGGTATCTACGAGCAGTACTTC
TRBV28,NA,NA,TRBJ1-3,CASSLSGRVGTIYF,TGTGCCAGCAGTTTGTCTGGTCGGGTGGGCACCATATATTTT
TRBV9,TRBD2,NA,TRBJ2-1,CASSARLAGSYNEQFF,TGTGCCAGCAGCGCCAGACTAGCGGGCTCCTACAATGAGCAGTTCTTC
TRBV7-9,TRBD1,NA,TRBJ2-7,CASSLASGQGYEQYF,TGTGCCAGCAGCTTAGCCTCGGGACAGGGCTACGAGCAGTACTTC
TRBV5-5,TRBD2,once,TRBJ2-1,CASSLTGTRVWDEQFF,TGTGCCAGCAGCCTGACCGGGACTAGGGTGTGGGATGAGCAGTTCTTC
TRBV20-1,NA,NA,TRBJ2-1,CSASTSRRVGEQFF,TGCAGTGCTAGTACTAGCAGAAGAGTTGGTGAGCAGTTCTTC
TRBV23-1,TRBD1,once,TRBJ1-4,CASTQGGEKLFF,TGCGCCAGCACCCAGGGGGGTGAAAAACTGTTTTTT
TRBV19,NA,NA,TRBJ2-7,CASSNSQGFYEQYF,TGTGCCAGTAGTAACAGCCAGGGATTCTACGAGCAGTACTTC
TRBV2,TRBD1,NA,TRBJ2-7,CASLGQLSYEQYF,TGTGCCAGTCTGGGACAGCTCTCCTACGAGCAGTACTTC
TRBV10-3,TRBD1,NA,TRBJ2-1,CAIRNSTGGHEQFF,TGTGCCATCAGGAACTCGACAGGGGGGCATGAGCAGTTCTTC
TRBV12-3/TRBV12-4,NA,NA,TRBJ2-2,CASETGTGELFF,TGTGCCAGTGAAACTGGCACCGGGGAGCTGTTTTTT
TRBV19,NA,NA,TRBJ2-4,CASSIFPGLAKNIQYF,TGTGCCAGTAGTATATTCCCAGGGTTGGCCAAAAACATTCAGTACTTC
TRBV28,TRBD1,NA,TRBJ2-7,CASSSAQGASYEQYF,TGTGCCAGCAGTTCTGCCCAGGGGGCATCCTACGAGCAGTACTTC
TRBV21-1,NA,NA,TRBJ1-1,CASSLRNTEAFF,TGTGCCAGCAGTCTCCGGAACACTGAAGCTTTCTTT
TRBV5-1,NA,NA,TRBJ2-5,CASSTQTALGETQYF,TGCGCCAGCAGCACACAGACAGCCCTGGGAGAGACCCAGTACTTC
TRBV4-1,NA,NA,TRBJ2-6,CASSQVRGSGANVLTF,TGCGCCAGCAGCCAAGTAAGGGGGTCTGGGGCCAACGTCCTGACTTTC
TRBV7-2,TRBD1,NA,TRBJ2-3,CASSSRTGSDTQYF,TGTGCCAGCAGCTCCCGGACAGGGTCAGATACGCAGTATTTT
TRBV27,NA,NA,TRBJ1-4,CASSSVTGVNEKLFF,TGTGCCAGCAGTTCGGTAACGGGGGTGAATGAAAAACTGTTTTTT
TRBV5-1,NA,NA,TRBJ2-3,CASSIQAPDTDTQYF,TGCGCCAGCAGCATTCAAGCCCCTGACACAGATACGCAGTATTTT
TRBV21-1,NA,NA,TRBJ1-5,CASSTLGGRENQPQHF,TGTGCCAGCAGCACCTTGGGTGGCAGGGAAAATCAGCCCCAGCATTTT
TRBV6-5,NA,NA,TRBJ2-2,CASYRRENTGELFF,TGTGCCAGCTACCGACGGGAAAACACCGGGGAGCTGTTTTTT
TRBV19,NA,few,TRBJ2-1,CASSETRDEQFF,TGTGCCAGTAGCGAAACTAGGGATGAGCAGTTCTTC
TRBV6-2/TRBV6-3,TRBD2,once,TRBJ2-7,CASSYGLAGPNSYEQYF,TGTGCCAGCAGTTACGGGCTAGCGGGGCCTAACTCCTACGAGCAGTACTTC
TRBV6-2/TRBV6-3,TRBD2,NA,TRBJ2-1,CASSLAGGTNEQFF,TGTGCCAGCAGCCTAGCGGGAGGGACCAATGAGCAGTTCTTC
TRBV6-1,NA,NA,TRBJ1-6,CASSEATHSPLHF,TGTGCCAGCAGTGAGGCCACCCATTCACCCCTCCACTTT
TRBV28,TRBD2,NA,TRBJ2-5,CASRAGGQETQYF,TGTGCCAGCAGGGCGGGGGGACAAGAGACCCAGTACTTC
TRBV29-1,NA,NA,TRBJ2-2,CSVDGQAGTGELFF,TGCAGCGTTGATGGGCAGGCGGGGACCGGGGAGCTGTTTTTT
TRBV6-6,NA,NA,TRBJ2-7,CASSFQAYEQYF,TGTGCCAGCAGTTTCCAGGCCTACGAGCAGTACTTC
TRBV19,NA,NA,TRBJ2-3,CASSNQGNTQYF,TGTGCCAGTAGTAATCAGGGAAATACGCAGTATTTT
TRBV3-1/TRBV3-2,TRBD1,NA,TRBJ2-1,CASTSTGTGLIEQFF,TGTGCCAGTACCTCAACCGGGACAGGGCTCATTGAGCAGTTCTTC
TRBV28,NA,NA,TRBJ2-5,CASSFPRAGTQYF,TGTGCCAGCAGTTTCCCCAGGGCTGGGACCCAGTACTTC
TRBV5-1,NA,NA,TRBJ2-1,CASSPRAFTPNEQFF,TGCGCCAGCAGCCCGCGGGCCTTCACTCCCAATGAGCAGTTCTTC
TRBV10-3,TRBD1,NA,TRBJ2-7,CAISGMGQGMDEQYF,TGTGCCATCAGCGGGATGGGACAGGGAATGGACGAGCAGTACTTC
TRBV11-2,TRBD1,NA,TRBJ1-1,CASSFRDRGEAFF,TGTGCCAGCAGCTTTCGGGACAGGGGTGAAGCTTTCTTT
TRBV11-2,NA,NA,TRBJ2-7,CASSSTYEQYF,TGTGCCAGCAGCTCCACTTACGAGCAGTACTTC
TRBV5-1,TRBD2,NA,TRBJ2-7,CASSLGTSGIYEQYF,TGCGCCAGCAGCTTGGGGACTAGCGGGATCTACGAGCAGTACTTC
TRBV6-6,NA,NA,TRBJ1-2,CASSSAGSNYGYTF,TGTGCCAGCAGTTCGGCGGGTTCGAACTATGGCTACACCTTC
TRBV12-5,TRBD2,NA,TRBJ2-3,CASGLVLTLGDLASGRTDTQYF,TGTGCTAGTGGTTTGGTACTGACTCTGGGGGATCTGGCTAGCGGACGCACAGATACGCAGTATTTT
TRBV9,TRBD2,NA,TRBJ2-5,CASSPSGRPPHF,TGTGCCAGCAGCCCTAGCGGGAGGCCCCCACACTTC
TRBV7-9,NA,NA,TRBJ2-7,CASSFWASPDGEQYF,TGTGCCAGCAGCTTCTGGGCCAGCCCAGATGGGGAGCAGTACTTC
TRBV2,TRBD2,NA,TRBJ2-1,CASKGLAGYNEQFF,TGTGCCAGCAAGGGACTAGCGGGCTACAATGAGCAGTTCTTC
TRBV29-1,NA,NA,TRBJ2-6,CSVAFPGTGANVLTF,TGCAGCGTTGCCTTCCCAGGGACTGGGGCCAACGTCCTGACTTTC